This entry concerns a single T cell receptor beta chain. For the second PCR, which ran for 7 to 11 cycles, a sample-barcoded 5' primer and a J-beta primer mix were used. TCRdb re-analysed the 5' RACE reads in MiXCR, keeping a single row per CDR3 protein. The sample shows hundreds of thousands of distinct CDR3 sequences, roughly 25% of them seen only once. The data belong to a study of blood T cells in healthy people across ages. There were at least 6 micrograms of total RNA extracted from every sample. Germline V gene data show CDR1 as SGHDT and CDR2 as YYEEEE. The V end lost 4 bases, the J end lost 1 base, and 11 bases lay between the germline ends. The CDR3 loop spans 14 amino acids. The sample was also linked to a second study, of T cells of mothers and their children. That study adds: It was found that thymic selection shapes TCR recombination output similarly in related and unrelated pairs.

What was sequenced was blood. The receptor was isolated from a boy younger than 18 in good health. The chain couples TRBV5-6 to TRBJ2-5; no clear D. CDR3: CASSTVGLQETQYF. In DNA, the CDR3 is TGTGCCAGCAGCACCGTGGGCCTCCAAGAGACCCAGTACTTC.